This TCR beta chain stems from a study of shared clonotypes between healthy human individuals. Study-wide results and limits: Even with large depth, rarefaction showed that sorted-subset sequencing was incomplete. Naive subsets typically showed greater estimated richness than memory subsets.

As to this clone: The antigen remains unidentified.

Produced via immunoSEQ multiplex PCR; TCRdb's table is partial and in-frame only. The table has roughly 170,000 clones, 65% to 70% seen once. This TCR came from a man aged 25-40 years in good health. Source material: memory CD4+ T cells sorted from blood. The subset: CD45RA-negative fraction.

CDR3 amino acids: CASSPVNTGELFF. CDR3 bases: TGTGCCAGCTCACCAGTAAACACCGGGGAGCTGTTTTTT. The chain is built from TRBV18 and TRBJ2-2; D unresolved. Germline assignment: CDR1 KGHSH and CDR2 LQKENI. This CDR3 comprises 13 residues. V was trimmed by 2 bases and J by 2 bases, leaving 3 bases between them.